The 32 T cell receptor beta chains listed next were all sequenced from one sample in a study of technical replicates of blood from a handful of donors. Using immunoSEQ multiplex PCR, the repertoire was profiled, and TCRdb retains in-frame clones only, with some absent. The sample lists about 90,000 clones; about 94% were seen once. Sequencing input: T cells isolated from PBMCs. These receptors all come from a human donor in good health.

The chain recombines TRBV5-1 with TRBJ2-7; the match to TRBD1 covers 8 bases. Germline V lookup: CDR1 SGHRS, CDR2 YFSETQ. The CDR3 length is 15 residues. V trimming: 0 bases; J trimming: 5 bases; junction bases outside the gene matches: 7. For the CDR3, the DNA is TGCGCCAGCAGCTTGGGTCAGGGGGCTCTGGACGAGCAGTACTTC. Residues: CASSLGQGALDEQYF.

The chain couples TRBV6-5 to TRBJ2-7; D gene unclear. The CDR3 consists of 13 residues. Trimming left V 4 bases short and J 2 bases short, with 9 bases between. The germline V gene encodes CDR1 MNHEY and CDR2 SVGAGI. CDR3 in DNA: TGTGCCAGCAGTTCCCCAGCGACCTACGAGCAGTACTTC. Its protein product is CASSSPATYEQYF.

This rearrangement joins TRBV28 to TRBJ1-2, with D unclear. This CDR3 region has 13 residues. Trimming pared 6 bases from V and 4 bases from J, leaving 12 bases between. From germline, CDR1 is MDHEN and CDR2 SYDVKM. CDR3 region: CASSPPTPYGYTF. CDR3 nucleotides: TGTGCCAGCAGCCCACCTACCCCCTATGGCTACACCTTC.

J is TRBJ2-7 and V is TRBV27; 12 bases match TRBD2. CDR3 size: 14 residues. J gave up 6 bases and V 6 bases, and 6 bases lay outside the gene matches. In germline, CDR1 is MNHEY, CDR2 SMNVEV (reference sequence). The CDR3 nucleotides are TGTGCCAGCAGACCGGGACTAGCGGGTTTCGAGCAGTACTTC. This gives the protein CASRPGLAGFEQYF.

The chain carries TRBV14 and TRBJ1-6; D is unclear. The CDR3 loop spans 14 amino acids. Germline loops: CDR1 SGHDN, CDR2 FVKESK. The V end was cut by 1 base, the J end by 7 bases, with 8 bases between. Written as DNA, the CDR3 is TGTGCCAGCAGCCAAGCGTCGAGGAATTCACCCCTCCACTTT. It yields the protein CASSQASRNSPLHF.

The chain is built from TRBV19 and TRBJ2-6; D is unresolved. The CDR3 sequence is 18 residues long. V lost 7 bases and J 0 bases, leaving 19 bases between the germline ends. Per the germline V gene, CDR1 is LNHDA and CDR2 is SQIVND (reference sequence). The CDR3 DNA reads TGTGCCAGTACCCCGACACCCGCAACCTCCTCTGGGGCCAACGTCCTGACTTTC. It is translated as CASTPTPATSSGANVLTF.

The chain carries TRBV25-1 and TRBJ2-1, with D tentatively TRBD1 (5 bases). Trimming pared 5 bases from V and 2 bases from J, leaving 13 bases between. There are 15 residues in the CDR3. Germline CDR1 MGHDK, CDR2 SYGVNS. The CDR3 region is CASSPQGSPYNEQFF. The CDR3 DNA reads TGTGCCAGCAGTCCCCAGGGCTCTCCCTACAATGAGCAGTTCTTC.

The chain recombines TRBV7-9 with TRBJ2-4; TRBD1 matches 10 bases. V lost 2 bases and J lost 8; bases outside the gene matches: 6. Germline CDR1 is SEHNR and CDR2 is FQNEAQ (reference sequence). The CDR3 extends over 15 amino acids. The CDR3 nucleotides read TGTGCCAGCAGCTTAAGGGACAGGGGAGAGGACATTCAGTACTTC. Its protein product is CASSLRDRGEDIQYF.

This rearrangement joins TRBV6-5 to TRBJ2-7; D gene unclear. The CDR3 is made up of 16 amino acids. V was cut by 3 bases and J by 4 bases, with 19 bases left in between. Germline V gives CDR1 MNHEY, CDR2 SVGAGI. CDR3: CASSYEIPAPGYEQYF. CDR3 bases: TGTGCCAGCAGTTATGAAATCCCGGCCCCCGGGTACGAGCAGTACTTC.

The chain combines TRBV7-9 with TRBJ2-7; D remains ambiguous. The germline V gene has CDR1 SEHNR and CDR2 FQNEAQ (reference sequence). The V gene lost 1 base and the J gene lost 0 bases, with 4 bases spanning the gap. The CDR3 runs 13 residues. For the CDR3, the DNA is TGTGCCAGCAGCTTAGGGGCCTCCTACGAGCAGTACTTC. This encodes CASSLGASYEQYF.

This clone has a single count. V usage is TRBV11-2 and J usage is TRBJ2-7; 7 bases agree with TRBD1. The trim removed 3 bases at V and 3 bases at J, leaving 11 bases unmatched. Germline V gives CDR1 SGHAT, CDR2 FQNNGV. This CDR3 spans 16 amino acids. As DNA, the CDR3 is TGTGCCAGCAGCTTTAATCTTTGGGACAGTGGCTACGAGCAGTACTTC. Residues: CASSFNLWDSGYEQYF.

This chain joins TRBV29-1 and TRBJ1-5; 9 positions match TRBD1. Looked up from germline, CDR1 is SQVTM and CDR2 is ANQGSEA. V gave up 4 bases and J gave up 3 bases; unmatched junction bases: 7. The CDR3 is 15 amino acids. CDR3 residues: CSVVAGTGFNQPQHF. CDR3 DNA sequence: TGCAGCGTTGTGGCCGGGACAGGGTTCAATCAGCCCCAGCATTTT.

The gene calls are TRBV19 and TRBJ1-5, with TRBD1 identical over 8 bases. V dropped 7 bases and J dropped 0; count of bases not matched to a gene: 5. CDR3 length: 15 residues. Germline V gene sequence: CDR1 LNHDA, CDR2 SQIVND (reference sequence). CDR3 amino acids: CASMDRDYSNQPQHF. Written as DNA, the CDR3 is TGTGCCAGTATGGACAGGGACTATAGCAATCAGCCCCAGCATTTT.

The genes are TRBV5-6 and TRBJ2-5; the D is unclear. Germline V gene lookup returns CDR1 SGHDT and CDR2 YYEEEE. V was pared by 5 bases and J by 4 bases, with 9 bases between. The CDR3 is 12 residues long. For the CDR3, the DNA is TGTGCCAGCAGTGAGTCAGGAGAGACCCAGTACTTC. Translation: CASSESGETQYF. The complete variable domain, with remaining parts taken from reference TRBV5-6 and TRBJ2-5, reads DAGVTQSPTHLIKTRGQQVTLRCSPKSGHDTVSWYQQALGQGPQFIFQYYEEEERQRGNFPDRFSGHQFPNYSSELNVNALLLGDSALYLCASSESGETQYFGPGTRLLVL.

The V and J genes are TRBV11-2 and TRBJ2-1; D is unresolved. V was trimmed by 1 base and J by 4 bases, leaving 17 bases between them. The CDR3 extends over 17 amino acids. From germline, CDR1 is SGHAT and CDR2 FQNNGV. The CDR3 loop is CASSLGTERGAYNEQFF. CDR3 nucleotide sequence: TGTGCCAGCAGCTTAGGAACCGAGCGCGGCGCGTACAATGAGCAGTTCTTC.

The CDR3 coding sequence is TGTGCCAGCAGCTTGCCCGGGACAGCGGTCGGGGGCTACACCTTC. This encodes CASSLPGTAVGGYTF. The chain recombines TRBV5-5 with TRBJ1-2, with TRBD1 matching 7 bases. The germline V gene has CDR1 SGHKS and CDR2 YYEKEE (reference sequence). The CDR3 is 15 amino acids. V was pared by 1 base and J by 8 bases, with 11 bases of the junction left unmatched.

This rearrangement joins TRBV5-6 to TRBJ1-2, with 8 bases that match TRBD1. CDR3 length equals 19 residues. Germline V lookup: CDR1 SGHDT, CDR2 YYEEEE. Trimming took 6 bases from V and 0 from J; bases not matched to a gene: 19. DNA for the CDR3: TGTGCCAGCACCTCCCCGGGGCAGGGGGCGACCCTAGCTAACTATGGCTACACCTTC. It specifies CASTSPGQGATLANYGYTF.

This chain uses TRBV28 with TRBJ1-5; no definite D call. This CDR3 contains 8 residues. V lost 8 bases, J lost 10 bases, and 3 bases lay in between. Germline V gene data show CDR1 as MDHEN and CDR2 as SYDVKM. The CDR3 reads CASGPQHF. The CDR3 DNA reads TGTGCCAGCGGCCCCCAGCATTTT.

The CDR3 sequence: CSVGRAYNEQFF. CDR3 DNA sequence: TGCAGCGTTGGAAGAGCTTACAATGAGCAGTTCTTC. The rearrangement joins TRBV29-1 to TRBJ2-1; D is undetermined. The V end was cut by 4 bases, the J end by 4 bases, with 8 bases between. The CDR3 runs 12 residues. The germline gives CDR1 SQVTM, CDR2 ANQGSEA.

This chain connects TRBV5-5 to TRBJ2-3; TRBD2 matches 10 bases. Germline-derived CDR1 and CDR2 are SGHKS and YYEKEE (reference sequence). V dropped 0 bases and J dropped 8; count of bases not matched to a gene: 6. There are 15 residues in the CDR3. Here the CDR3 DNA reads TGTGCCAGCAGCTTGGCTAGCGGGAGTTTGGGTACGCAGTATTTT. Its protein product is CASSLASGSLGTQYF.

As for this clone: Its ends do not fully match the called genes, so a read error is possible. The chain couples TRBV7-8 to TRBJ1-2; perhaps TRBD1 as D (6 bases). CDR1 is SGHVS, CDR2 FQNEAQ, per germline. The CDR3 contains 12 residues. CDR3 residues: CEFHRADYGYTF. The CDR3 bases are TGCGAATTTCACAGGGCTGACTATGGCTACACCTTC.

This chain connects TRBV2 to TRBJ2-5; 10 nucleotides match TRBD2. CDR3 length: 17 amino acids. Per the germline V gene, CDR1 is SNHLY and CDR2 is FYNNEI. V dropped 6 bases and J dropped 5; count of bases not matched to a gene: 15. This CDR3 reads CASRSSLTSGIGETQYF. The CDR3 DNA reads as TGTGCCAGCAGGAGTTCCCTAACTAGCGGGATTGGGGAGACCCAGTACTTC.

V is TRBV11-2 and J is TRBJ2-4, with a tentative D call TRBD2 (5 bases). V was pared by 4 bases and J by 5 bases, with 15 bases between. This CDR3 is 15 amino acids long. Germline V gives CDR1 SGHAT, CDR2 FQNNGV. The DNA for the CDR3 is TGTGCCAGCAGCTATAGAAGCGGACGGGAAAACATTCAGTACTTC. Translated, it gives CASSYRSGRENIQYF.

This sequence joins TRBV5-4 and TRBJ1-5; perhaps TRBD1 as D (5 bases). This CDR3 has 16 residues. The V end was cut by 1 base, the J end by 2 bases, with 13 bases between. Looked up from germline, CDR1 is SGHNT and CDR2 is YYREEE (reference sequence). The CDR3 sequence: CASSLFGARGNQPQHF. CDR3 in DNA: TGTGCCAGCAGCTTGTTTGGGGCCAGGGGCAATCAGCCCCAGCATTTT.

V is TRBV18 and J is TRBJ1-5; 7 nucleotides match TRBD1. This CDR3 is built from 14 residues. The ends lost 6 bases at V and 3 bases at J; junction bases unmatched: 5. CDR1 is KGHSH, CDR2 LQKENI, per germline. The CDR3 nucleotides read TGTGCCAGCTCCCCTACAGGGGACAATCAGCCCCAGCATTTT. It codes for CASSPTGDNQPQHF.

The chain carries TRBV7-9 and TRBJ2-7; TRBD2 is a possible D gene (5 bases). V was clipped by 4 bases and J by 0 bases, with 16 bases between them. CDR3 length: 16 amino acids. CDR1 is SEHNR and CDR2 is FQNEAQ in the germline V gene (reference sequence). As DNA, the CDR3 is TGTGCCAGCAGCTCGTCTACGGGGTACCACTCCTACGAGCAGTACTTC. Translating it yields CASSSSTGYHSYEQYF. Full variable domain (outside the CDR3, taken from reference TRBV7-9 and TRBJ2-7): DTGVSQNPRHKITKRGQNVTFRCDPISEHNRLYWYRQTLGQGPEFLTYFQNEAQLEKSRLLSDRFSAERPKGSFSTLEIQRTEQGDSAMYLCASSSSTGYHSYEQYFGPGTRLTVT.

V usage is TRBV7-9 and J usage is TRBJ2-2; D might be TRBD1 (5 bases). The germline CDR1 and CDR2 sequences are SEHNR and FQNEAQ (reference sequence). The CDR3 sequence is 15 residues long. V was shortened by 4 bases and J by 1 base, with 10 bases between the two germline ends. CDR3 coding DNA: TGTGCCAGCAGCTCGACAGTTAAGAACACCGGGGAGCTGTTTTTT. Amino acids: CASSSTVKNTGELFF.

This chain joins TRBV9 and TRBJ1-1, with D uncertain. Trimming left V 0 bases short and J 1 base short, with 13 bases between. Per germline, CDR1 SGDLS and CDR2 YYNGEE. CDR3 length: 16 amino acids. This chain's CDR3 is CASSVAAESPNTEAFF. CDR3 in DNA: TGTGCCAGCAGCGTAGCTGCCGAGTCTCCGAACACTGAAGCTTTCTTT.

The CDR3 DNA sequence: TGTGCCAGTAAACGACAGGTCGACACAGATACGCAGTATTTT. This translates into CASKRQVDTDTQYF. This chain uses TRBV9 with TRBJ2-3; D is perhaps TRBD1 (6 bases). The V gene lost 8 bases and the J gene lost 2 bases, with 15 bases spanning the gap. Germline CDR1 is SGDLS and CDR2 is YYNGEE. The CDR3 is made up of 14 amino acids.

This clone is a singleton in its sample. V gene TRBV11-3 combines with J gene TRBJ2-5; 11 nucleotides agree with TRBD1. CDR1 SGHNT and CDR2 YENEEA come from the germline V gene. CDR3 size: 16 residues. The J segment lost 1 base and the V segment lost 5 bases, leaving 6 bases of the junction unmatched. CDR3 loop: CASSARGQGGQETQYF. The CDR3 DNA is TGTGCCAGCAGCGCCCGGGGACAGGGGGGCCAAGAGACCCAGTACTTC.

CDR3 nucleotides: TGTGCCAGCACCGACCATAATAGCGGGATCGATGAGCAGTTCTTC. Its translation: CASTDHNSGIDEQFF. This rearrangement joins TRBV5-4 to TRBJ2-1, with TRBD2 matching 8 bases. V gave up 6 bases and J gave up 8 bases; unmatched junction bases: 13. Germline CDR1 reads SGHNT; CDR2 reads YYREEE (reference sequence). CDR3 size: 15 residues.

The chain is built from TRBV19 and TRBJ2-5, with 11 nucleotides matching TRBD2. The CDR3 sequence is 13 residues long. The V segment lost 5 bases and the J segment 4 bases; nucleotides outside the gene matches: 0. The germline V gene has CDR1 LNHDA and CDR2 SQIVND (reference sequence). Here the CDR3 reads CASSGLAGETQYF. The CDR3 bases are TGTGCCAGTAGTGGACTAGCGGGAGAGACCCAGTACTTC.